This entry concerns a single TCR beta chain. There are 12 residues in the CDR3. V was cut by 5 bases and J by 8 bases, with 7 bases left in between. Germline values: CDR1 MNHEY, CDR2 SVGAGI. The data were produced by immunoSEQ multiplex PCR, yet TCRdb's version contains in-frame clones alone and is incomplete. This repertoire shows tens of thousands of clones, more than 75% found once; its top ten account for roughly 7.7%. This sample was included in a study of blood T cell repertoires in COVID-19. The sample taken for sequencing was peripheral blood. The chain uses TRBV6-5 and TRBJ1-6; D possibly corresponds to TRBD1 (6 bases). This TCR derives from a woman older than 75 with acute or convalescent COVID-19. In DNA, the CDR3 is TGTGCCAGCAGTCGACAGGATTCACCCCTCCACTTT. It translates to CASSRQDSPLHF.